The TCR beta chain described here comes from a study of blood T cell repertoires in COVID-19. Study as a whole: PBMCs, B-cell-depleted T cells, or T cells were the source of the cDNA or gDNA that made up the material.

V was trimmed by 2 bases and J by 3 bases, leaving 4 bases between them. The V gene's germline CDR1 is KGHSH and CDR2 LQKENI. This CDR3 spans 12 amino acids. As processed by the authors: Quantification of nucleated cells was approximated via reference gene primer amplification. Sequenced by immunoSEQ multiplex PCR; TCRdb stores in-frame clones only, minus some. V and J calls and clone size are those listed in that table; D and trimming were worked out from the DNA. Of approximately 71,000 clones listed, approximately 90% are singletons. What was sequenced was peripheral blood. The source is a woman between 18 and 29 years old with acute or convalescent COVID-19. The chain recombines TRBV18 with TRBJ1-1; no clear D gene. The CDR3 DNA follows: TGTGCCAGCTCACCATCGGACACTGAAGCTTTCTTT. Translation: CASSPSDTEAFF. Full variable domain (missing parts from reference TRBV18 and TRBJ1-1): NAGVMQNPRHLVRRRGQEARLRCSPMKGHSHVYWYRQLPEEGLKFMVYLQKENIIDESGMPKERFSAEFPKEGPSILRIQQVVRGDSAAYFCASSPSDTEAFFGQGTRLTVV.